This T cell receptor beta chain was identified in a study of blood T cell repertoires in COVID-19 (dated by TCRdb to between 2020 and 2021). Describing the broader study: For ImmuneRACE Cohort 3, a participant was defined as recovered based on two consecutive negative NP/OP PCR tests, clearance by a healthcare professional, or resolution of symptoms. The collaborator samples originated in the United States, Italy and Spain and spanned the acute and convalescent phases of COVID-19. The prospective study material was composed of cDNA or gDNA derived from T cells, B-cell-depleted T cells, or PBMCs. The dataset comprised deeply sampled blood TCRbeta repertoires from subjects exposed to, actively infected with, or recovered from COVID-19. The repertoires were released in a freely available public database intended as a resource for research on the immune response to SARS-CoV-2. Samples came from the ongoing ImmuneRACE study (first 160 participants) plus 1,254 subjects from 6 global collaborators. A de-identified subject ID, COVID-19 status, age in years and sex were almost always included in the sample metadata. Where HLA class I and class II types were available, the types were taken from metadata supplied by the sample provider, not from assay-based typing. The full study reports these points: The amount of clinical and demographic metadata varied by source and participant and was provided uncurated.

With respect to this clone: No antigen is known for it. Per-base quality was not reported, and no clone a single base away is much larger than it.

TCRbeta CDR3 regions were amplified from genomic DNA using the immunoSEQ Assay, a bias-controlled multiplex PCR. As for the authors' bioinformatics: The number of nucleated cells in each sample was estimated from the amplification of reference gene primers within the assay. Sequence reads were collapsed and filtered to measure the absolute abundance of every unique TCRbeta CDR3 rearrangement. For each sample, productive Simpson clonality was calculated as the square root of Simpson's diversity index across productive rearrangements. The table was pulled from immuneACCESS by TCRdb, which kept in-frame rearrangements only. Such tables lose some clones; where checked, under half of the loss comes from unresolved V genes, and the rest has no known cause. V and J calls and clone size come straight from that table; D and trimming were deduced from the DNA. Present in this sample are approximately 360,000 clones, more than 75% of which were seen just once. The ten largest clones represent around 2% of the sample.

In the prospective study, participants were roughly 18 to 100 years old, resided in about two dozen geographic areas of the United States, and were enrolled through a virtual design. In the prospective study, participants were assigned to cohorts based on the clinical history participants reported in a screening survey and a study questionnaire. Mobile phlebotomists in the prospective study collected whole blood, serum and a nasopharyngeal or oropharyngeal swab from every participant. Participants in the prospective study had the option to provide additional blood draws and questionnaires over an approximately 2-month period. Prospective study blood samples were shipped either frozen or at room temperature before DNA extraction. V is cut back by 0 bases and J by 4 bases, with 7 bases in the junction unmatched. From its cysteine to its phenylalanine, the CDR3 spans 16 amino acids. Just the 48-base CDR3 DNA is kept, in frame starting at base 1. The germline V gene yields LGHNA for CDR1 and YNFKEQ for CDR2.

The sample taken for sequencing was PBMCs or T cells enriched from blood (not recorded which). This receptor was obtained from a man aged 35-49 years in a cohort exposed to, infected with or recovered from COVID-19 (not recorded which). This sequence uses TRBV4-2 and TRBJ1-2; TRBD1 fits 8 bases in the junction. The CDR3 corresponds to CASSQDSGQGAYGYTF. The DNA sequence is TGTGCCAGCAGCCAAGATTCTGGCCAGGGGGCCTATGGCTACACCTTC.